These 10 T cell receptor beta chains were all obtained from the same sample, sequenced in a study of T cell repertoires in cytomegalovirus infection. These receptors' antigens are unknown. One entry per CDR3 protein, called by TCRdb with MiXCR from the reads. Of about 60,000 distinct CDR3 sequences in the sample, just over 20% were seen once. This sample comprised CD8+ T cells from cultured PBMCs, obtained from culture after CMV antigen stimulation. The receptors stem from a human donor in good health (CMV status not recorded). Some clones in this sample may be carry-over from other donors' samples.

The V call is TRBV7-2, the J call TRBJ2-5, with a weak D call TRBD2 (6 bases). The CDR3 has 18 amino acids. Germline V CDR1 and CDR2: SGHTA, FQGNSA. Trimming took off 2 bases at V and 0 bases at J, with 19 bases between the two ends. The CDR3 here is CASSLLEGTSPYQETQYF. CDR3 DNA sequence: TGTGCCAGCAGCTTATTGGAGGGTACTAGCCCTTACCAAGAGACCCAGTACTTC.

This clonotype has only a few counts. The chain links TRBV7-2 to TRBJ2-7; 12 bases agree with TRBD2. Germline V gene lookup returns CDR1 SGHTA and CDR2 FQGNSA. The V gene end was trimmed by 1 base and the J gene end by 0 bases; junction bases not matched to a gene: 1. CDR3 length: 16 residues. The chain's CDR3 is CASSLELAGGSYEQYF. The CDR3 DNA sequence: TGTGCCAGCAGCTTAGAACTAGCGGGGGGCTCCTACGAGCAGTACTTC.

The chain combines TRBV7-6 with TRBJ2-7; no reliable D call. V shed 5 bases and J shed 5 bases, with 13 bases lying between them. The length of the CDR3 is 13 residues. Germline V gene sequence: CDR1 SGHVS, CDR2 FNYEAQ. CDR3 sequence: CASSRAFPDEQYF. The CDR3 region has the DNA TGTGCCAGCAGCCGCGCCTTCCCCGACGAGCAGTACTTC.

The J gene is TRBJ2-7, the V gene TRBV12-5, with D possibly matching TRBD1 (6 bases). V was cut by 1 base and J by 7 bases, with 8 bases left in between. The CDR3 covers 12 residues. Looked up from germline, CDR1 is LGHNT and CDR2 is FRNRAP. This CDR3 is CASGLDGTEQYF. CDR3 nucleotide sequence: TGTGCTAGTGGTTTGGACGGGACAGAGCAGTACTTC.

The chain uses TRBV19 and TRBJ2-1; 10 bases line up with TRBD2. CDR1 is LNHDA, CDR2 SQIVND, per germline (reference sequence). Losses at the gene ends were 3 bases for V and 4 bases for J; bases not matched to a gene: 3. CDR3 length: 15 amino acids. The CDR3 DNA reads TGTGCCAGTAGTATCGGTAGCGGGGGGTACAATGAGCAGTTCTTC. This sequence encodes CASSIGSGGYNEQFF.

The chain recombines TRBV27 with TRBJ2-7; the D gene is possibly TRBD2 (6 bases). V was cut by 2 bases and J by 7 bases, with 9 bases left in between. The CDR3 has 12 amino acids. Germline V gene lookup returns CDR1 MNHEY and CDR2 SMNVEV (reference sequence). The CDR3 here is CASSLAAGEQYF. In DNA form, the CDR3 reads TGTGCCAGCAGTTTAGCCGCGGGGGAGCAGTACTTC.

In its sample, this clonotype was seen a few times. The chain links TRBV7-3 to TRBJ1-3; D may be TRBD1 (5 bases). This CDR3 contains 14 residues. Germline loops: CDR1 SGHTA, CDR2 FQGTGA. Trimming removed 4 bases from V and 0 bases from J, with 7 bases in between. The DNA for the CDR3 is TGTGCCAGCAGCTCGGGGGGCTCTGGAAACACCATATATTTT. This codes for CASSSGGSGNTIYF. Using reference TRBV7-3 and TRBJ1-3 for the parts outside the CDR3, the full variable domain is GAGVSQTPSNKVTEKGKYVELRCDPISGHTALYWYRQSLGQGPEFLIYFQGTGAADDSGLPNDRFFAVRPEGSVSTLKIQRTERGDSAVYLCASSSGGSGNTIYFGEGSWLTVV.

This clonotype was seen a few times. This chain uses TRBV7-8 with TRBJ1-1, with unresolved D. Trimming pared 6 bases from V and 1 base from J, leaving 12 bases between. The germline V gene has CDR1 SGHVS and CDR2 FQNEAQ. CDR3 size: 14 residues. The CDR3 bases are TGTGCCAGCAGGACGGGGATCACGAACACTGAAGCTTTCTTT. This encodes CASRTGITNTEAFF. The whole variable domain, remainder taken from reference TRBV7-8 and TRBJ1-1, is GAGVSQSPRYKVAKRGQDVALRCDPISGHVSLFWYQQALGQGPEFLTYFQNEAQLDKSGLPSDRFFAERPEGSVSTLKIQRTQQEDSAVYLCASRTGITNTEAFFGQGTRLTVV.

This clonotype was picked up many times. Here the CDR3 DNA reads TGTGCCAGCAGCTTAACGTGGGACAGCCCTTTCAATGAGCAGTTCTTC. Its protein is CASSLTWDSPFNEQFF. The chain has TRBV7-9 and TRBJ2-1, with TRBD1 matching 7 bases. The germline V gene encodes CDR1 SEHNR and CDR2 FQNEAQ (reference sequence). The CDR3 consists of 16 residues. V dropped 2 bases and J dropped 6; count of bases not matched to a gene: 10.

The chain employs TRBV7-6 and TRBJ2-2; either TRBD1 or TRBD2 may fit D (5 bases each). The germline V and J ends were trimmed by 4 bases and 3 bases, with 12 bases remaining between them. The CDR3 loop spans 15 amino acids. Germline loops: CDR1 SGHVS, CDR2 FNYEAQ. DNA of the CDR3: TGTGCCAGCAGCTCCCGGGACGGAGACACCGGGGAGCTGTTTTTT. As protein: CASSSRDGDTGELFF.